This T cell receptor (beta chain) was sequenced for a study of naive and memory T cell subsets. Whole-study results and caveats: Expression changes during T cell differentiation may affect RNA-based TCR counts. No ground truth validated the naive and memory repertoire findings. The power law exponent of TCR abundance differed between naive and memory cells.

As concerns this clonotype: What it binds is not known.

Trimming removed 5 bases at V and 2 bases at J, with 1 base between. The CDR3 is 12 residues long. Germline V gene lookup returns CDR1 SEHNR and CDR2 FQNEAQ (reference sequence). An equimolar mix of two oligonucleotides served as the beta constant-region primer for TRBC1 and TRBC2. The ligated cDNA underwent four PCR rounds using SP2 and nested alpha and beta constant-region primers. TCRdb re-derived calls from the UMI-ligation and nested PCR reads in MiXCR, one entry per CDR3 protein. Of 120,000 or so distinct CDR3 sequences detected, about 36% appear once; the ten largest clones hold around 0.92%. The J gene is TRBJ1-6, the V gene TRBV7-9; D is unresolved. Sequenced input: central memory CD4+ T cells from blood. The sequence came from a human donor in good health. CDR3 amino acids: CASSAYNSPLHF. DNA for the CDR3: TGTGCCAGCAGCGCCTATAATTCACCCCTCCACTTT.